Listed below are T cell receptor beta chains from one sample, sequenced in a study of blood T cell repertoires in COVID-19. Generated by immunoSEQ multiplex PCR, the TCRdb table keeps only in-frame clones and is missing some. The repertoire consists of approximately 40,000 clones, with approximately 90% occurring once and the leading ten covering 4.8%. The sample comprised peripheral blood. All receptors come from a human donor in a cohort sampled during active COVID-19. The CDR3 runs from the conserved cysteine through the conserved F or W.

V	J	CDR3
TRBV6-1	TRBJ1-2	CASSEATGYGYTF
TRBV18	TRBJ2-7	CASSPNGRSYEQYF
TRBV14	TRBJ1-4	CASSRRDSSLFF
TRBV6-2/TRBV6-3	TRBJ2-7	CASSSLAGENEQYF
TRBV18	TRBJ2-3	CASSPSTAYTDTQYF
TRBV28	TRBJ2-5	CASSQPPSTGTQYF
TRBV24-1	TRBJ2-1	CATSETGTGGLYNEQFF
TRBV21-1	TRBJ1-1	CASSSPRMYTEAFF
TRBV5-6	TRBJ2-7	CASSLTAYEQYF
TRBV5-4	TRBJ2-5	CASSSFPTGAPSQETQYF
TRBV15	TRBJ1-1	CATSADRGIRNTEAFF
TRBV28	TRBJ2-3	CASHHSLGASGSSRGGTDTQYF
TRBV11-3	TRBJ1-5	CASSLSGINQPQHF
TRBV11-1	TRBJ1-2	CASSKAGTGFYGYTF
TRBV2	TRBJ1-2	CASSEVRTGGYGYTF
TRBV4-1	TRBJ1-4	CASSRSGDRGEKLFF
TRBV10-3	TRBJ2-1	CAISIFSGNNNEQFF